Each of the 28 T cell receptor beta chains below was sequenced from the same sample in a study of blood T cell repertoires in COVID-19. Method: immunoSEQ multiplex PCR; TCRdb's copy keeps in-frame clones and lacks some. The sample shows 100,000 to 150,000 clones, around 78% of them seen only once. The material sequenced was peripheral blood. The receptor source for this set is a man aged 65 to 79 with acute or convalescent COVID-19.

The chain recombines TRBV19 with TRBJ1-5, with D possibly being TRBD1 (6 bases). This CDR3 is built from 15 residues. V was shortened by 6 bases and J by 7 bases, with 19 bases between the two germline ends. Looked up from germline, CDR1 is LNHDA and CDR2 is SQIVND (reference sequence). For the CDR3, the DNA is TGTGCCAGTAGAATAATCGGCAGGGGAGAACAGCCCCAGCATTTT. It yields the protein CASRIIGRGEQPQHF. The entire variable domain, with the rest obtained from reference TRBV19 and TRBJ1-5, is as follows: DGGITQSPKYLFRKEGQNVTLSCEQNLNHDAMYWYRQDPGQGLRLIYYSQIVNDFQKGDIAEGYSVSREKKESFPLTVTSAQKNPTAFYLCASRIIGRGEQPQHFGDGTRLSIL.

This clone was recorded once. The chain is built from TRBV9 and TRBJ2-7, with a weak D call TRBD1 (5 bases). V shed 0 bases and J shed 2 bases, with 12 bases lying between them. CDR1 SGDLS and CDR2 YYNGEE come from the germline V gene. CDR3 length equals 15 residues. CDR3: CASSVGPATAYEQYF. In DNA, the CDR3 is TGTGCCAGCAGCGTAGGACCAGCGACAGCCTACGAGCAGTACTTC. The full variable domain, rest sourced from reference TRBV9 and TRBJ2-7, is DSGVTQTPKHLITATGQRVTLRCSPRSGDLSVYWYQQSLDQGLQFLIQYYNGEERAKGNILERFSAQQFPDLHSELNLSSLELGDSALYFCASSVGPATAYEQYFGPGTRLTVT.

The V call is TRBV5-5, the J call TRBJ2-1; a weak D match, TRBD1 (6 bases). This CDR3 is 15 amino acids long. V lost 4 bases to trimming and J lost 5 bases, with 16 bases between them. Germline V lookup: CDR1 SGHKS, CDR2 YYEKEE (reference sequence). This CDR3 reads CASSPGVFVNNEQFF. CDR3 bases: TGTGCCAGCAGCCCAGGGGTTTTTGTGAACAATGAGCAGTTCTTC.

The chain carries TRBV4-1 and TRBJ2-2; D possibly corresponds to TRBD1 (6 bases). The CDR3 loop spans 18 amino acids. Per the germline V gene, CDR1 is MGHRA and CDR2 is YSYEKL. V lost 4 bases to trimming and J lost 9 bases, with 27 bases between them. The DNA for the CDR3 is TGCGCCAGCAGCCGCAGATCGTTAACAGGGTCGCGCGACCGGGAGCTGTTTTTT. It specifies CASSRRSLTGSRDRELFF.

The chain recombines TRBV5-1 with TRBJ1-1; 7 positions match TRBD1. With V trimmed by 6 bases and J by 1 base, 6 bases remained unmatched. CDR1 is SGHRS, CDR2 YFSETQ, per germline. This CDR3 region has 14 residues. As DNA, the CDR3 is TGCGCCAGCACCCTACAGGGGAGGAACACTGAAGCTTTCTTT. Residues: CASTLQGRNTEAFF.

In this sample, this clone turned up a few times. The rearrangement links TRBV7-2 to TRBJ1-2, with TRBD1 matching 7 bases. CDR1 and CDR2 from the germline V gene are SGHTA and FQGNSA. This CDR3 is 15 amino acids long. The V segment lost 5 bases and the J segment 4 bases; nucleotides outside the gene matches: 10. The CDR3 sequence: CASSLPTGTVYGYTF. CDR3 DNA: TGTGCCAGCAGCCTCCCCACCGGGACAGTCTATGGCTACACCTTC. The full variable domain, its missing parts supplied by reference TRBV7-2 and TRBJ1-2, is GAGVSQSPSNKVTEKGKDVELRCDPISGHTALYWYRQSLGQGLEFLIYFQGNSAPDKSGLPSDRFSAERTGGSVSTLTIQRTQQEDSAVYLCASSLPTGTVYGYTFGSGTRLTVV.

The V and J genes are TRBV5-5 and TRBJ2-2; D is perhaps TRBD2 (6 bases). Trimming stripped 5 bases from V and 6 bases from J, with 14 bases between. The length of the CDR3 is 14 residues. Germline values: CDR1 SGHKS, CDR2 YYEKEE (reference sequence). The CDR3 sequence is CASSKDYFSGELFF. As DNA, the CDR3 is TGTGCCAGCAGTAAGGACTATTTCTCCGGGGAGCTGTTTTTT.

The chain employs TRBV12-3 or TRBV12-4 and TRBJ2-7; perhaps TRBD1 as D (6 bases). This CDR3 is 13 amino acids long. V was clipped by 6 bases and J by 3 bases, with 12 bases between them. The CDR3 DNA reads TGTGCCAGCAGGTCTTTAGGGGGCTACGAGCAGTACTTC. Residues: CASRSLGGYEQYF.

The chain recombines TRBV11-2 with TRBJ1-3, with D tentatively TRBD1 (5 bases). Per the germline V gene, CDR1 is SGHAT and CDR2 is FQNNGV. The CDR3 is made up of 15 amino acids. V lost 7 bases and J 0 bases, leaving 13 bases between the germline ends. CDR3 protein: CASTPWGTSGNTIYF. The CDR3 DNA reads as TGTGCCAGCACCCCATGGGGCACCTCTGGAAACACCATATATTTT.

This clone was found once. The CDR3 spells CSVEDPGWGRTTGELFF. In DNA form, the CDR3 reads TGCAGCGTTGAAGATCCCGGTTGGGGGCGTACCACCGGGGAGCTGTTTTTT. V gene TRBV29-1 combines with J gene TRBJ2-2, with D possibly matching TRBD1 (6 bases). Germline lookup yields CDR1 SQVTM and CDR2 ANQGSEA. This CDR3 contains 17 residues. V lost 0 bases and J 4 bases, leaving 18 bases between the germline ends.

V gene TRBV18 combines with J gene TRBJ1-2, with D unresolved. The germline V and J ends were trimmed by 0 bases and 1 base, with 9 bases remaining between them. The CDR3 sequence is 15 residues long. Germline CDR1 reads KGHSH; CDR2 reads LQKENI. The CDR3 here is CASSPPGGNNYGYTF. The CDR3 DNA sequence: TGTGCCAGCTCACCACCGGGAGGGAATAACTATGGCTACACCTTC.

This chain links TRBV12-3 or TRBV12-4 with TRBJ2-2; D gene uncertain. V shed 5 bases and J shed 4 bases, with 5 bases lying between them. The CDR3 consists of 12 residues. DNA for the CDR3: TGTGCCAGCAGTCCTTCCACCGGGGAGCTGTTTTTT. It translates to CASSPSTGELFF.

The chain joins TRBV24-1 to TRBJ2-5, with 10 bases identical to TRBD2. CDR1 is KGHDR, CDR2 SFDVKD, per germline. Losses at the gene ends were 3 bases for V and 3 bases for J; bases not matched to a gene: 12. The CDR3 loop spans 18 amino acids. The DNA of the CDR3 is TGTGCCACCAGTGATCCCTCGGATAGCGGGGGGCACAAAGAGACCCAGTACTTC. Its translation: CATSDPSDSGGHKETQYF.

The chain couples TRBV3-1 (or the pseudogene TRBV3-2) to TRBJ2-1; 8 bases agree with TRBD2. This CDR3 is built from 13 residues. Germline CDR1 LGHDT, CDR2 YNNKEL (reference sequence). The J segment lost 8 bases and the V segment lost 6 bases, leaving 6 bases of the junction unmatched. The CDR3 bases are TGTGCCAGCAGTGACGGGGGGGCCTATGAGCAGTTCTTC. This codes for CASSDGGAYEQFF.

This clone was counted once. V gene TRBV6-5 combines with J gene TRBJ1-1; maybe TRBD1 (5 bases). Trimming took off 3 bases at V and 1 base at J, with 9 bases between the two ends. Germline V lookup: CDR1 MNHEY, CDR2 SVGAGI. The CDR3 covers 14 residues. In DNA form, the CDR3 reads TGTGCCAGCAGTTATCGACAGAAGAACACTGAAGCTTTCTTT. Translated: CASSYRQKNTEAFF.

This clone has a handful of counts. The CDR3 protein is CASSDRTGSTGELFF. The CDR3 region has the DNA TGTGCCAGCAGCGATAGGACAGGGAGCACCGGGGAGCTGTTTTTT. The chain is built from TRBV9 and TRBJ2-2, with 8 bases that match TRBD1. The V gene's germline CDR1 is SGDLS and CDR2 YYNGEE. The CDR3 contains 15 residues. The V gene end was trimmed by 3 bases and the J gene end by 4 bases; junction bases not matched to a gene: 5.

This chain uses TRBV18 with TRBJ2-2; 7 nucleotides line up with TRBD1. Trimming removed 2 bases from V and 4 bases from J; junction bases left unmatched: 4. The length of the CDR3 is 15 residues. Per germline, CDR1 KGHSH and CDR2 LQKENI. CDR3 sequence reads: CASSPGTEVTGELFF. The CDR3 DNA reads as TGTGCCAGCTCACCAGGGACAGAAGTCACCGGGGAGCTGTTTTTT.

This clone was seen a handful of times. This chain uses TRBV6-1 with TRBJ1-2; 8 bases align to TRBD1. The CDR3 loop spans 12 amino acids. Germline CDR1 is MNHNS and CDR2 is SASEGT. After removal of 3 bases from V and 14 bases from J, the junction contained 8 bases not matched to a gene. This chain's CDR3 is CASSDSGQGFTF. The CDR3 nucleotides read TGTGCCAGCAGTGATTCCGGACAGGGCTTTACCTTC.

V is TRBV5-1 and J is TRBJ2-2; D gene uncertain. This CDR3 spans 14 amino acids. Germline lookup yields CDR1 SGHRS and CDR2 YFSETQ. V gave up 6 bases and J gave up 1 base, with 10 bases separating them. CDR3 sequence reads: CASTPPVNTGELFF. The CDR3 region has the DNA TGCGCCAGCACCCCCCCGGTGAACACCGGGGAGCTGTTTTTT.

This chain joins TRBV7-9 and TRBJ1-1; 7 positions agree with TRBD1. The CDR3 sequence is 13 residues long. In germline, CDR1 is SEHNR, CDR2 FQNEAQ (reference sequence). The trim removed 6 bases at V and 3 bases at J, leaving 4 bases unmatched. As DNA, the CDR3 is TGTGCCAGCAGAGTAACAGGGGACACTGAAGCTTTCTTT. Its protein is CASRVTGDTEAFF.

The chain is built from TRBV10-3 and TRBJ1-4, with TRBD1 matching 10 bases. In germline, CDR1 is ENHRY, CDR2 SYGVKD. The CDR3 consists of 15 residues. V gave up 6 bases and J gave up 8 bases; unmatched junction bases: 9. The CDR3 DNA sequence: TGTGCCATCAGGGGAAGACAGGGGGCTCACGAAAAACTGTTTTTT. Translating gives CAIRGRQGAHEKLFF.

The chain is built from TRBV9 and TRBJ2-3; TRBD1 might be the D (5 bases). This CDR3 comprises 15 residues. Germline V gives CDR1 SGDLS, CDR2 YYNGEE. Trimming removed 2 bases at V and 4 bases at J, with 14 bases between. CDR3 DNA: TGTGCCAGCAGCGTCAGCCCAGGGATGCCAGATACGCAGTATTTT. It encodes CASSVSPGMPDTQYF.

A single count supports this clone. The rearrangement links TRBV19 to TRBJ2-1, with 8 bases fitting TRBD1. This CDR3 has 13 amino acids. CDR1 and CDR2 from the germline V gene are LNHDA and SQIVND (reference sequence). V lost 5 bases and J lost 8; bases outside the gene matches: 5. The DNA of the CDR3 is TGTGCCAGTAGTCTGAGACAGGGGTATGAGCAGTTCTTC. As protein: CASSLRQGYEQFF.

CDR3 DNA sequence: TGTGCCATCAGTGTAAGTCCTGGACAACCGAACATTCAGTACTTC. It yields the protein CAISVSPGQPNIQYF. The chain is built from TRBV10-3 and TRBJ2-4; the D gene is possibly TRBD1 (5 bases). Per germline, CDR1 ENHRY and CDR2 SYGVKD. Trimming took 4 bases from V and 7 from J, leaving 17 bases between them. The CDR3 runs to 15 residues.

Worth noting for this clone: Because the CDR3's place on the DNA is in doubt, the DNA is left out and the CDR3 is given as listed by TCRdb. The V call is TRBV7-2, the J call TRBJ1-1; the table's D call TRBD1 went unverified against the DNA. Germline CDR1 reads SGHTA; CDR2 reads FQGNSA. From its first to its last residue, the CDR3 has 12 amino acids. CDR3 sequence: CASSFGVGAPAF.

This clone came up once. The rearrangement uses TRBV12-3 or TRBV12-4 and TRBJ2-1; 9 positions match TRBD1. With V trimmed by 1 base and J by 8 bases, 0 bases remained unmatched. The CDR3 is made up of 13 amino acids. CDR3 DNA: TGTGCCAGCAGTTTAGGGACAGGGGATGAGCAGTTCTTC. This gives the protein CASSLGTGDEQFF.

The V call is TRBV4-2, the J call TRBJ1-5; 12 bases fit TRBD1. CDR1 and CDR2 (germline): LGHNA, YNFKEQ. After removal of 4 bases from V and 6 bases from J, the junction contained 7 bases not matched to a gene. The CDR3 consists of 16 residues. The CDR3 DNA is TGTGCCAGCAGCCGAGCGGGACAGGGGGCTGTTCAGCCCCAGCATTTT. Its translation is CASSRAGQGAVQPQHF.

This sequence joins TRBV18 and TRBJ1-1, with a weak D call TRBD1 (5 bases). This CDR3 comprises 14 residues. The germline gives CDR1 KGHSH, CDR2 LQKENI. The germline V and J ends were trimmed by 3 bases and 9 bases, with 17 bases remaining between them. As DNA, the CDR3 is TGTGCCAGCTCACCTAGGGGAGGGGAGAATCAAGCTTTCTTT. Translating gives CASSPRGGENQAFF.